This passage covers 15 T cell receptor beta chains from one sample sequenced in a study of metastatic and nonmetastatic thyroid tumors. Ahead of thyroid surgery, no patient had received treatment of any kind. TCRdb reassembled clones from the PCR reads with MiXCR. The sample yields roughly 25,000 clones, 15% seen once. Material for sequencing was blood. Every receptor here comes from a female donor with papillary thyroid cancer or a benign thyroid nodule (not recorded which). Some clones in this sample may be carry-over from other donors' samples.

This clone was picked up many times. This sequence joins TRBV9 and TRBJ2-1; TRBD2 matches at 7 bases. The CDR3 is made up of 15 amino acids. The junction had 9 bases not matched to a gene; V was cut back by 0 bases and J by 9 bases. Germline CDR1 reads SGDLS; CDR2 reads YYNGEE. In nucleotides, the CDR3 is TGTGCCAGCAGCGTAGACATCGGCGGGGAGGGTGAGCAGTTCTTC. Its translation: CASSVDIGGEGEQFF. Supplemented by reference TRBV9 and TRBJ2-1, the full variable domain reads DSGVTQTPKHLITATGQRVTLRCSPRSGDLSVYWYQQSLDQGLQFLIQYYNGEERAKGNILERFSAQQFPDLHSELNLSSLELGDSALYFCASSVDIGGEGEQFFGPGTRLTVL.

By sample fraction, this clone is medium-sized. The J gene is TRBJ1-2, the V gene TRBV7-2, with 7 bases matching TRBD1. J gave up 8 bases and V 2 bases, and 11 bases lay outside the gene matches. The germline V gene has CDR1 SGHTA and CDR2 FQGNSA. CDR3 size: 15 residues. The chain's CDR3 is CASSLQGVGSMGYTF. The CDR3 DNA sequence: TGTGCCAGCAGCTTACAGGGGGTGGGGTCTATGGGCTACACCTTC.

In this sample, this clone turned up many times. The J gene is TRBJ2-5, the V gene TRBV25-1; TRBD2 aligns across 13 bases. Germline trimming cut 4 bases from V and 4 bases from J; bases unmatched to any gene: 6. Germline loops: CDR1 MGHDK, CDR2 SYGVNS. CDR3 size: 16 residues. The CDR3, as DNA: TGTGCCAGCAGTGGCGGACTAGCGGGAGTAGGAGAGACCCAGTACTTC. It specifies CASSGGLAGVGETQYF.

By sample share, this clone is medium-sized. The rearrangement joins TRBV20-1 to TRBJ2-7, with TRBD1 matching over 7 bases. The CDR3 has 15 residues. Germline V gene data show CDR1 as DFQATT and CDR2 as SNEGSKA (reference sequence). The ends lost 6 bases at V and 0 bases at J; junction bases unmatched: 11. The CDR3 region is CSAARGGGSSYEQYF. DNA for the CDR3: TGCAGTGCCGCCCGAGGGGGCGGTTCCTCCTACGAGCAGTACTTC.

This clone was found many times. The chain carries TRBV24-1 and TRBJ2-1, with a possible D match to TRBD2 (5 bases). Trimming stripped 5 bases from V and 13 bases from J, with 11 bases between. The CDR3 covers 11 residues. Germline-derived CDR1 and CDR2 are KGHDR and SFDVKD. The CDR3: CATSASGGQFF. Here the CDR3 DNA reads TGTGCCACCAGTGCCAGCGGTGGCCAGTTCTTC.

This clone was observed at least ten times. At the DNA level, this CDR3 is encoded by other sequences in the same sample as well. The chain recombines TRBV27 with TRBJ2-2; 10 bases align to TRBD1. The V gene end was trimmed by 5 bases and the J gene end by 6 bases; junction bases not matched to a gene: 9. CDR1 and CDR2 (germline): MNHEY, SMNVEV (reference sequence). There are 16 residues in the CDR3. CDR3 DNA: TGTGCCAGCAGTGTGTCGACAGGGGGCGCGTCCGGGGAGCTGTTTTTT. This codes for CASSVSTGGASGELFF.

The table lists this clone with a few counts. The chain recombines TRBV7-6 with TRBJ1-1; D is ambiguous. The CDR3 runs 11 residues. In germline, CDR1 is SGHVS, CDR2 FNYEAQ. The V end lost 7 bases, the J end lost 5 bases, and 8 bases lay between the germline ends. The DNA for the CDR3 is TGTGCCAGCACAGCCGGGACTGAAGCTTTCTTT. The encoded protein is CASTAGTEAFF.

There are many counts of this clone. The chain joins TRBV14 to TRBJ1-5; TRBD1 is a possible D gene (6 bases). Trimming removed 4 bases at V and 10 bases at J, with 14 bases between. The germline gives CDR1 SGHDN, CDR2 FVKESK. The CDR3 is 13 amino acids. CDR3 residues: CASSPRRGPPQHF. As DNA, the CDR3 is TGTGCCAGCAGCCCGCGTCGGGGGCCCCCCCAGCATTTT.

The chain is built from TRBV6-6 and TRBJ2-7; D gene ambiguous. The germline V gene has CDR1 MNHNY and CDR2 SVGAGI (reference sequence). Trimming pared 2 bases from V and 7 bases from J, leaving 12 bases between. The CDR3 totals 13 residues. In DNA form, the CDR3 reads TGTGCCAGCAGTTACGACCCTAGAGGAGAGCAGTACTTC. Translating gives CASSYDPRGEQYF.

This clone occurred many times. The gene calls are TRBV27 and TRBJ1-1; D uncertain. With 7 bases removed from V and 3 bases from J, the gap between germline ends came to 15 bases. The germline V gene has CDR1 MNHEY and CDR2 SMNVEV (reference sequence). This CDR3 region has 14 residues. The CDR3 is CASNNRRGDTEAFF. The CDR3 DNA follows: TGTGCCAGCAATAACAGAAGAGGTGACACTGAAGCTTTCTTT.

This clone was observed at least ten times. The chain joins TRBV4-2 to TRBJ2-7; tentatively, D is TRBD2 (6 bases). Trimming took off 4 bases at V and 5 bases at J, with 12 bases between the two ends. The CDR3 is made up of 13 amino acids. Germline V CDR1 and CDR2: LGHNA, YNFKEQ. CDR3: CASSPPGLNEQYF. The CDR3 DNA reads TGTGCCAGCAGCCCCCCGGGACTTAACGAGCAGTACTTC.

This clone has at least ten counts. V and J are TRBV19 and TRBJ2-1; perhaps TRBD2 as D (5 bases). The CDR3 extends over 18 amino acids. V was pared by 3 bases and J by 1 base, with 19 bases between. The germline V gene has CDR1 LNHDA and CDR2 SQIVND (reference sequence). The CDR3 nucleotides read TGTGCCAGTAGTATGGACGCGGGTCCTCCCTTGTCCTACAATGAGCAGTTCTTC. It codes for CASSMDAGPPLSYNEQFF.

This clone appeared many times. The gene calls are TRBV7-3 and TRBJ2-1; 9 nucleotides align to TRBD1. CDR3 length equals 15 residues. Germline CDR1 is SGHTA and CDR2 is FQGTGA. Trimming removed 5 bases from V and 7 bases from J; junction bases left unmatched: 9. CDR3 in DNA: TGTGCCAGCAGCCCGGGACAGGGAGGAACGAATGAGCAGTTCTTC. Protein product: CASSPGQGGTNEQFF.

This clone was found many times. The chain is built from TRBV14 and TRBJ2-1; TRBD2 matches at 10 bases. After removal of 1 base from V and 4 bases from J, the junction contained 1 base not matched to a gene. The CDR3 length is 15 residues. Germline assignment: CDR1 SGHDN and CDR2 FVKESK. In DNA, the CDR3 is TGTGCCAGCAGCCAAGGGACTAGCGGTTACAATGAGCAGTTCTTC. Amino acids: CASSQGTSGYNEQFF.

This clone was found many times. The chain recombines TRBV27 with TRBJ2-3; no clear D gene. The germline V gene encodes CDR1 MNHEY and CDR2 SMNVEV (reference sequence). The CDR3 covers 14 residues. The V gene lost 2 bases and the J gene lost 5 bases, with 11 bases spanning the gap. In nucleotides, the CDR3 is TGTGCCAGCAGTTTAAATCCGCGTCTAGATACGCAGTATTTT. Its translation is CASSLNPRLDTQYF.